This T cell receptor beta chain originates from a study of cytomegalovirus exposure and HLA in healthy donors. Study-wide findings and caveats: V- and J-gene trimming of TCR beta was linked (in a later analysis) to a missense DCLRE1C variant.

Deletions cut 8 bases from V and 2 bases from J, with 19 bases between. CDR1 MRHNA and CDR2 SNTAGT come from the germline V gene. There are 15 residues in the CDR3. Of note for this clone: Its antigen is unknown.

The study ran its PCR with 60 Vbeta and 13 Jbeta primers. Generated by immunoSEQ multiplex PCR, the TCRdb table keeps only in-frame clones and is missing some. The table lists some 170,000 clones, about 72% of them singletons. The sample was PBMCs. The TCR sequence derives from a man aged 25 to 45 in good health and CMV-seropositive. V gene TRBV6-4 combines with J gene TRBJ2-7, with D hard to call. The CDR3 DNA is TGTGCCAGCCGCCAGCCTCAGACTCAAACCTACGAGCAGTACTTC. Translated: CASRQPQTQTYEQYF.